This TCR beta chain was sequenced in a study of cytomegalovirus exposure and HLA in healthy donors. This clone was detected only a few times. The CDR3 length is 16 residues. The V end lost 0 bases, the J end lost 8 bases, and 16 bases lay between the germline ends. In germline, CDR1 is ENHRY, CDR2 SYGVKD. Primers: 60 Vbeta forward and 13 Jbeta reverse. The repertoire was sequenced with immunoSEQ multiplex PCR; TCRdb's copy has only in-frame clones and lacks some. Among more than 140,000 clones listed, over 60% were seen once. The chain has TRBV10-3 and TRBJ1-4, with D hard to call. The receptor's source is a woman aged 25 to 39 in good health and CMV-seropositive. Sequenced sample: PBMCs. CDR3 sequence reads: CAISESIPQPSEKLFF. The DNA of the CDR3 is TGTGCCATCAGTGAGTCCATCCCCCAACCAAGCGAAAAACTGTTTTTT.